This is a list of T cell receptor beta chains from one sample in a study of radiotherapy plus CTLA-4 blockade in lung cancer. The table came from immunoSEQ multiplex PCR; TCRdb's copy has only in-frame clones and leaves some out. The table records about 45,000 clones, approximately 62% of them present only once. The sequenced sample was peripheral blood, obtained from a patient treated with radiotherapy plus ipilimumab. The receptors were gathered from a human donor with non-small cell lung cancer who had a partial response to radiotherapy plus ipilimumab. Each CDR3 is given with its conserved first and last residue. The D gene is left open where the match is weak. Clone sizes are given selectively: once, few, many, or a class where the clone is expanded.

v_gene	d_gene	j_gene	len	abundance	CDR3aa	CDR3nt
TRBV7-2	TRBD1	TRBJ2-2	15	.	CASSWSGGRAGELFF	TGTGCCAGCAGCTGGTCAGGGGGCCGCGCCGGGGAGCTGTTTTTT
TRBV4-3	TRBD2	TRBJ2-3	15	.	CASSQASGGPDTQYF	TGCGCCAGCAGCCAAGCTAGCGGGGGGCCAGATACGCAGTATTTT
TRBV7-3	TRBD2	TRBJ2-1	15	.	CASSLGTSSYNEQFF	TGTGCCAGCAGCTTGGGGACTAGCTCTTACAATGAGCAGTTCTTC
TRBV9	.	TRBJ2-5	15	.	CASSPPRDQGETQYF	TGTGCCAGCAGCCCTCCCAGGGATCAGGGGGAGACCCAGTACTTC
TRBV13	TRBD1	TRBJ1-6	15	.	CASSLRQGVDSPLHF	TGTGCCAGCAGCTTGAGACAGGGGGTGGATTCACCCCTCCACTTT
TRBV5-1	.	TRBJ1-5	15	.	CASSLEGQRTQPQHF	TGCGCCAGCAGCTTAGAGGGACAAAGAACTCAGCCCCAGCATTTT
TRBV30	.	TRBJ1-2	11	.	CAWSARRGYTF	TGTGCCTGGAGTGCCAGGAGGGGCTACACCTTC
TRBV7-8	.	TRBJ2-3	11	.	CASSLSNTQYF	TGTGCCAGCAGCTTAAGCAACACGCAGTATTTT
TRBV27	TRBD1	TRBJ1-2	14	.	CASSLSQGVLGYTF	TGTGCCAGCAGTTTATCTCAGGGGGTCCTTGGCTACACCTTC
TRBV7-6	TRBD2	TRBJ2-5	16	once	CASSLAAGGGKETQYF	TGTGCCAGCAGCTTAGCAGCCGGGGGGGGAAAAGAGACCCAGTACTTC
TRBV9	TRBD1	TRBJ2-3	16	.	CASSAQGAPFVDTQYF	TGTGCCAGCAGCGCACAGGGGGCGCCCTTTGTGGATACGCAGTATTTT
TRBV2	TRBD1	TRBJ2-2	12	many	CASSVQGWELFF	TGTGCCAGCAGTGTACAGGGGTGGGAGCTGTTTTTT
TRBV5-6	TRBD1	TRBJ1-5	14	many	CASSREGASQPQHF	TGTGCCAGCAGCCGCGAGGGGGCAAGCCAGCCCCAGCATTTT
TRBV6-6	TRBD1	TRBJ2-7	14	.	CASSYRGQGREQYF	TGTGCCAGCAGTTACAGAGGACAGGGAAGGGAGCAGTACTTC
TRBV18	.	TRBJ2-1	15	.	CASSAGTAYYNEQFF	TGTGCCAGCTCAGCGGGGACAGCTTACTACAATGAGCAGTTCTTC
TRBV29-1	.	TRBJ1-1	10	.	CSVTDNEAFF	TGCAGCGTAACGGACAATGAAGCTTTCTTT
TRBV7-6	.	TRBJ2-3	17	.	CASSPPGEGGGTDTQYF	TGTGCCAGCAGCCCCCCCGGAGAGGGCGGGGGCACAGATACGCAGTATTTT
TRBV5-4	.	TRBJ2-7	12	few	CASSTQGREQYF	TGTGCCAGCAGCACACAGGGACGGGAGCAGTACTTC
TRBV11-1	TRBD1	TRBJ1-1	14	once	CASSFGQGAIEAFF	TGTGCCAGCAGCTTTGGACAGGGGGCGATTGAAGCTTTCTTT
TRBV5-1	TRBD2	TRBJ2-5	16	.	CASSFRLASRGETQYF	TGCGCCAGCAGCTTCAGACTAGCAAGTCGTGGGGAGACCCAGTACTTC
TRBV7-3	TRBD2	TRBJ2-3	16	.	CASRTGLAGELDTQYF	TGTGCCAGCAGAACAGGACTAGCGGGAGAATTAGATACGCAGTATTTT
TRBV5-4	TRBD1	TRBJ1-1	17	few	CASSLPGTVRVGTEAFF	TGTGCCAGCAGCTTACCTGGGACAGTAAGGGTGGGCACTGAAGCTTTCTTT
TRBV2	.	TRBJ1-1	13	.	CASRALSNTEAFF	TGTGCCAGCAGGGCTCTTTCGAACACTGAAGCTTTCTTT
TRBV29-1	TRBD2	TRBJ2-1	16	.	CSVNPGTSGGKNEQFF	TGCAGCGTCAATCCCGGGACTAGCGGGGGAAAGAATGAGCAGTTCTTC
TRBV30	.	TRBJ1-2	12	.	CAWSLQSGGYTF	TGTGCCTGGAGTCTTCAGTCTGGTGGCTACACCTTC
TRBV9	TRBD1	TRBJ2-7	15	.	CASSFATGQGAEQYF	TGTGCCAGCAGCTTTGCGACGGGACAGGGGGCCGAGCAGTACTTC
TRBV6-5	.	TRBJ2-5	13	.	CASSYSAQETQYF	TGTGCCAGCAGTTACAGCGCCCAAGAGACCCAGTACTTC
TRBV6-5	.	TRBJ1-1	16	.	CASSYSLPDTNTEAFF	TGTGCCAGCAGTTACTCCCTACCCGACACAAACACTGAAGCTTTCTTT
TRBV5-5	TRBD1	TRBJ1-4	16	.	CASSTDTGQKNEKLFF	TGTGCCAGCAGCACCGACACGGGACAGAAGAATGAAAAACTGTTTTTT
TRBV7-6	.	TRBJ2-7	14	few	CASSLTEGAYEQYF	TGTGCCAGCAGCTTGACAGAGGGGGCCTACGAGCAGTACTTC
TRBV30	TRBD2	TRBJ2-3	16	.	CAWSAGTSGDSDTQYF	TGTGCCTGGAGTGCAGGGACTAGCGGGGACTCGGATACGCAGTATTTT
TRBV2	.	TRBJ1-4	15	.	CASSELGLQEGKLFF	TGTGCCAGCAGTGAATTAGGGCTACAGGAAGGGAAACTGTTTTTT
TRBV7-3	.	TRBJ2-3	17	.	CASSLNGQGNPSDTQYF	TGTGCCAGCAGCTTAAATGGGCAGGGGAATCCTTCAGATACGCAGTATTTT
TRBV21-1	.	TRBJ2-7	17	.	CASSRGDGRELPNEQYF	TGTGCCAGCAGCAGGGGCGACGGGCGGGAGCTTCCGAACGAGCAGTACTTC
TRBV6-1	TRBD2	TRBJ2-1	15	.	CASSEFSAGGHEQFF	TGTGCCAGCAGTGAATTTTCCGCGGGGGGGCATGAGCAGTTCTTC
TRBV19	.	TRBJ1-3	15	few	CATTERTVSGNTIYF	TGTGCCACCACAGAAAGGACAGTCTCTGGAAACACCATATATTTT
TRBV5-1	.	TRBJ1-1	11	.	CASSLGQQAFF	TGCGCCAGCAGCTTGGGACAGCAAGCTTTCTTT
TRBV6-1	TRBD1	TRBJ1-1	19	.	CASSELGRLRDRTNTEAFF	TGTGCCAGCAGTGAACTTGGTCGACTGCGGGACAGAACGAACACTGAAGCTTTCTTT
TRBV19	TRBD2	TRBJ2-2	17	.	CASSSGLAGLNTGELFF	TGTGCCAGTAGTTCCGGACTAGCGGGATTGAACACCGGGGAGCTGTTTTTT
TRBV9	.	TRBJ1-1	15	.	CASSAAGPGQSVAFF	TGTGCCAGCAGCGCCGCCGGGCCAGGGCAGTCAGTAGCTTTCTTT
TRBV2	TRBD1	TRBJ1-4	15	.	CASSLSGTGNRKLFF	TGTGCCAGCAGTCTTTCCGGGACAGGGAATCGGAAACTGTTTTTT